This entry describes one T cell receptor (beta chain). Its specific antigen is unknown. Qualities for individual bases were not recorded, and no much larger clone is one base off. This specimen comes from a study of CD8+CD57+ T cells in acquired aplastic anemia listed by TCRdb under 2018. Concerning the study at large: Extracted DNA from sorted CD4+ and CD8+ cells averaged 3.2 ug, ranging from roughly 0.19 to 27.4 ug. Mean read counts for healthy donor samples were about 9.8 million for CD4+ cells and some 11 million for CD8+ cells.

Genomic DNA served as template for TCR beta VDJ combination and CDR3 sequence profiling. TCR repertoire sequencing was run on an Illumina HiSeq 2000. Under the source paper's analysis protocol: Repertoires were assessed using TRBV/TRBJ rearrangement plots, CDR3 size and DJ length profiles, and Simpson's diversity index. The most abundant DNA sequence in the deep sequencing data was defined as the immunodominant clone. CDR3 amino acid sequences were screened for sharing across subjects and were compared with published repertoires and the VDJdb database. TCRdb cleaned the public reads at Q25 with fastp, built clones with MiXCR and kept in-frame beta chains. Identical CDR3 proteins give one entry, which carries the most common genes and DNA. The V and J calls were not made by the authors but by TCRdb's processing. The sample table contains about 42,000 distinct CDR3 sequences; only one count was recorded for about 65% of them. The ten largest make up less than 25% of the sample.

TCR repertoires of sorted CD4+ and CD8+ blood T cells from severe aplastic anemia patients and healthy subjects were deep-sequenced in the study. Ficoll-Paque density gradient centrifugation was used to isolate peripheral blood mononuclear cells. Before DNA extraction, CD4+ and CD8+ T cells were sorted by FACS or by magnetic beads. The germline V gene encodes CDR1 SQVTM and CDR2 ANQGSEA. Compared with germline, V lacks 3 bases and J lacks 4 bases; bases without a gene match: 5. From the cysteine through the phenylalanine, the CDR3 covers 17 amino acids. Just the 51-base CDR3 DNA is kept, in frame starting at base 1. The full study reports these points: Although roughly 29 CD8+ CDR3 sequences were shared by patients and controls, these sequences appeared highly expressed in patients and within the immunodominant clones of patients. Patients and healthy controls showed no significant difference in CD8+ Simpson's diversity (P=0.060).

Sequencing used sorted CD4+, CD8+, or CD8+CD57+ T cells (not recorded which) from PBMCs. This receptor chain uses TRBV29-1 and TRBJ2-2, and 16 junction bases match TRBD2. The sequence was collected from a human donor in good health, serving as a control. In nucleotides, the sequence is TGCAGCGTTGAGGGACTAGCGGGGGGGCCGGTCACCGGGGAGCTGTTTTTT. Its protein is CSVEGLAGGPVTGELFF.